This T cell receptor (beta chain) is from a study of T-cell reconstitution after alpha-beta-depleted transplantation in children. This CDR3 is built from 13 residues. Germline CDR1 and CDR2: SQVTM and ANQGSEA. V lost 1 base and J lost 4, with 10 bases in between. Unique molecular identifiers were built into the TCRbeta library. TCRdb passed the PCR reads through MiXCR, listing each CDR3 protein once. The repertoire consists of some 520,000 distinct CDR3 sequences, with approximately 32% occurring once and the leading ten covering 2% to 3%. The receptor's source is a human donor who donated a stem cell graft to a child with aplastic anemia. The rearrangement joins TRBV29-1 to TRBJ1-1, with D tentatively TRBD1 (5 bases). Sequenced material: PBMCs from the stem cell graft donor, taken from the stem cell graft. CDR3 sequence reads: CSVEGRVATEAFF. In nucleotides, the CDR3 is TGCAGCGTTGAAGGCAGGGTCGCCACTGAAGCTTTCTTT. The full variable domain, in which reference TRBV29-1 and TRBJ1-1 provide the parts outside the CDR3, is SAVISQKPSRDICQRGTSLTIQCQVDSQVTMMFWYRQQPGQSLTLIATANQGSEATYESGFVIDKFPISRPNLTFSTLTVSNMSPEDSSIYLCSVEGRVATEAFFGQGTRLTVV.